This T cell receptor (beta chain) derives from a study of T cells after yellow fever vaccination. CDR1 SGHKS and CDR2 YYEKEE come from the germline V gene (reference sequence). V gave up 4 bases and J gave up 2 bases; unmatched junction bases: 6. The CDR3 is 15 amino acids. TCRdb called the 5' RACE reads again in MiXCR, with one record for every CDR3 protein. This table has 620,000 or so distinct CDR3 sequences, about a sixth appearing once. The sample consisted of PBMCs, taken about 5 days after the first yellow fever vaccination. The V gene is TRBV5-5, the J gene TRBJ2-1; 7 positions match TRBD1. The source is a man between 18 and 29 years old who received the YFV17D yellow fever vaccine. The CDR3 spells CASSDRDSAYNEQFF. The CDR3 DNA is TGTGCCAGCAGCGACCGGGACAGCGCCTACAATGAGCAGTTCTTC.